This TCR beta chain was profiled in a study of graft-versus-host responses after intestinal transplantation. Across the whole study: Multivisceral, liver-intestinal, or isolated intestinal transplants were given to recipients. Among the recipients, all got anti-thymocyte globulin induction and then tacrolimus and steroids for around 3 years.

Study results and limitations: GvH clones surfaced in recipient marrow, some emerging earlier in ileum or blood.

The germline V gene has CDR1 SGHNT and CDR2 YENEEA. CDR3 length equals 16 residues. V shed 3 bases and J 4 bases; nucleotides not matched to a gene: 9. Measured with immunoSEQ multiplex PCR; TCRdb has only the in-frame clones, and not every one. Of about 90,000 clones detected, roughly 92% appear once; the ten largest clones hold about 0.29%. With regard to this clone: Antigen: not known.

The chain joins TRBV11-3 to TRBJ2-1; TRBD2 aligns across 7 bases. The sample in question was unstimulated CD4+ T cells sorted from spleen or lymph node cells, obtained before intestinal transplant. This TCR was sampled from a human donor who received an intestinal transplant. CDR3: CASSFRTSTHYNEQFF. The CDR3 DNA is TGTGCCAGCAGCTTCCGGACTAGTACCCATTACAATGAGCAGTTCTTC.